This paragraph covers one T cell receptor beta chain sequence. The data originate from a study of T cell responses to AZD1222 COVID-19 vaccine. The V end was cut by 0 bases, the J end by 4 bases, with 9 bases between. Germline V gene lookup returns CDR1 MNHEY and CDR2 SVGAGI. This CDR3 spans 14 amino acids. Assay used: immunoSEQ multiplex PCR; TCRdb lists only in-frame clones, some missing. The sample has 110,000 or so clones, approximately 86% seen once. Specimen: peripheral blood, collected 28 days after the second AZD1222 dose. This receptor was obtained from an adult who received the AZD1222 COVID-19 vaccine. The V and J genes are TRBV6-5 and TRBJ2-5; no reliable D call. The CDR3 loop is CASSYSTVPETQYF. For the CDR3, the DNA is TGTGCCAGCAGTTACTCGACTGTGCCAGAGACCCAGTACTTC.